These 2 T cell receptor beta chains were sequenced from one sample in a study of cytomegalovirus exposure and HLA in healthy donors. PCR amplification relied on 60 Vbeta primers (plus 13 Jbeta primers). Measured with immunoSEQ multiplex PCR; TCRdb has only the in-frame clones, and not every one. The sample carries 90,000 or so clones, around 80% recorded once. The source material was PBMCs. Source of these receptors: a woman aged 45-60 years in good health and CMV-seropositive.

This chain links TRBV7-2 with TRBJ2-1; TRBD2 matches at 11 bases. This CDR3 contains 14 residues. The ends lost 2 bases at V and 10 bases at J; junction bases unmatched: 4. Germline V gene data show CDR1 as SGHTA and CDR2 as FQGNSA. The CDR3 bases are TGTGCCAGCAGCTTACTAGCGGGAGGATCCGAGCAGTTCTTC. It translates to CASSLLAGGSEQFF.

The chain combines TRBV9 with TRBJ1-1, with 8 bases aligning to TRBD1. Trimming removed 3 bases from V and 5 bases from J; junction bases left unmatched: 6. This CDR3 has 14 residues. The germline V gene has CDR1 SGDLS and CDR2 YYNGEE. Written as DNA, the CDR3 is TGTGCCAGCAGCGCGACAGGGGTGGGGACTGAAGCTTTCTTT. Its protein product is CASSATGVGTEAFF.